Following are 20 T cell receptor beta chains from one sample sequenced in a study of cytomegalovirus exposure and HLA in healthy donors. Researchers ran the PCR with 60 Vbeta and 13 Jbeta primers. Measured with immunoSEQ multiplex PCR; TCRdb has only the in-frame clones, and not every one. The sample contains fewer than 200,000 clones, 71% of which appear only once. Sequencing was performed on PBMCs. These receptors were collected from a girl aged 5-17 years in good health and CMV-seronegative.

The J gene is TRBJ1-2, the V gene TRBV19, with D maybe TRBD1 (5 bases). This CDR3 has 14 residues. V lost 7 bases, J lost 3 bases, and 15 bases lay in between. From germline, CDR1 is LNHDA and CDR2 SQIVND (reference sequence). This chain's CDR3 is CASKSLQGDYGYTF. The CDR3 DNA reads as TGTGCCAGTAAATCCCTGCAGGGTGACTATGGCTACACCTTC.

This chain links TRBV5-1 with TRBJ1-1; D perhaps matches TRBD1 (6 bases). CDR1 SGHRS and CDR2 YFSETQ come from the germline V gene. V lost 2 bases, J lost 5 bases, and 13 bases lay in between. The CDR3 runs 14 residues. The CDR3 here is CASSFTGPQTEAFF. The CDR3 region has the DNA TGCGCCAGCAGCTTCACAGGGCCACAAACTGAAGCTTTCTTT.

This clone was found a few times. The genes are TRBV10-3 and TRBJ1-2; perhaps TRBD1 as D (5 bases). This CDR3 region has 14 residues. Germline-derived CDR1 and CDR2 are ENHRY and SYGVKD. V lost 3 bases and J 7 bases, leaving 15 bases between the germline ends. The CDR3: CAISETGGGLGYTF. In DNA, the CDR3 is TGTGCCATCAGTGAAACCGGGGGGGGTCTTGGCTACACCTTC.

The rearrangement links TRBV30 to TRBJ2-5; 9 positions match TRBD2. The V gene end was trimmed by 5 bases and the J gene end by 5 bases; junction bases not matched to a gene: 21. The CDR3 spans 18 residues. Germline assignment: CDR1 GTSNPN and CDR2 SVGIG (reference sequence). This CDR3 is CAWSTFSPPRGGRETQYF. In DNA form, the CDR3 reads TGTGCCTGGTCAACTTTTTCCCCCCCGCGGGGGGGTAGGGAGACCCAGTACTTC.

The chain joins TRBV13 to TRBJ2-5, with TRBD2 identical over 13 bases. J was trimmed by 5 bases and V by 4 bases; bases with no gene match: 4. This CDR3 has 15 amino acids. Germline V gives CDR1 PRHDT, CDR2 FYEKMQ (reference sequence). The CDR3 spells CASSYGLAGVETQYF. DNA of the CDR3: TGTGCCAGCAGCTACGGACTAGCGGGGGTCGAGACCCAGTACTTC.

V usage is TRBV7-9 and J usage is TRBJ2-7, with D tentatively TRBD1 (5 bases). Germline V gives CDR1 SEHNR, CDR2 FQNEAQ (reference sequence). The CDR3 covers 13 residues. Deletions cut 4 bases from V and 2 bases from J, with 9 bases between. In nucleotides, the CDR3 is TGTGCCAGCAGCTCCAGGGTAACCTACGAGCAGTACTTC. Translating it yields CASSSRVTYEQYF.

The chain is built from TRBV5-6 and TRBJ1-2; 10 bases are a match to TRBD1. V was pared by 4 bases and J by 5 bases, with 8 bases of the junction left unmatched. The germline gives CDR1 SGHDT, CDR2 YYEEEE. The length of the CDR3 is 15 residues. The CDR3 protein is CASSGGQGIEYGYTF. The CDR3 DNA sequence: TGTGCCAGCAGCGGGGGACAGGGGATAGAGTATGGCTACACCTTC.

The V call is TRBV6-6, the J call TRBJ2-3, with TRBD2 identical over 8 bases. The CDR3 totals 15 residues. Germline V lookup: CDR1 MNHNY, CDR2 SVGAGI (reference sequence). V shed 6 bases and J 1 base; nucleotides not matched to a gene: 6. CDR3 protein: CASSIAGSGTDTQYF. The DNA of the CDR3 is TGTGCCAGCAGCATAGCGGGGTCCGGCACAGATACGCAGTATTTT.

Comment on this clone: The junction shows a germline mismatch at one end, possibly a read error. This chain links TRBV7-7 with TRBJ2-7, with a possible D match to TRBD1 (6 bases). Germline CDR1 and CDR2: SSHAT and FNYEAQ (reference sequence). The CDR3 has 16 amino acids. CDR3 DNA: TGTGCTAGCAGCCAGGGGATCGATCCAAGCTCCTACGAGCAGTACTTC. Its translation: CASSQGIDPSSYEQYF.

The CDR3 here is CASSTGQNYGYTF. The CDR3 DNA follows: TGCGCCAGCAGCACGGGACAGAACTATGGCTACACCTTC. J is TRBJ1-2 and V is TRBV5-1; 7 nucleotides agree with TRBD1. Germline V CDR1 and CDR2: SGHRS, YFSETQ. V dropped 4 bases and J dropped 2; count of bases not matched to a gene: 2. The CDR3 spans 13 residues.

The V call is TRBV19, the J call TRBJ1-5, with 9 bases identical to TRBD1. This CDR3 contains 13 residues. CDR1 is LNHDA, CDR2 SQIVND, per germline (reference sequence). The V and J ends lost 8 bases and 6 bases, in that order; junction bases with no gene match: 5. CDR3 sequence reads: CASRGQGGQPQHF. In DNA, the CDR3 is TGTGCCAGTCGGGGACAGGGCGGTCAGCCCCAGCATTTT.

V gene TRBV5-4 combines with J gene TRBJ2-1, with 10 bases fitting TRBD2. This CDR3 has 16 amino acids. J lost 1 base, V lost 4 bases, and 5 bases had no gene match. Per germline, CDR1 SGHNT and CDR2 YYREEE (reference sequence). This CDR3 is CASSDASGGSYNEQFF. The CDR3 bases are TGTGCCAGCAGCGACGCTAGCGGGGGTTCCTACAATGAGCAGTTCTTC.

This sequence joins TRBV27 and TRBJ1-5; possible D gene TRBD1, 5 bases. Trimming left V 5 bases short and J 0 bases short, with 17 bases between. Germline V gene data show CDR1 as MNHEY and CDR2 as SMNVEV (reference sequence). The CDR3 runs 17 residues. Here the CDR3 reads CASSLRGDPLSNQPQHF. The CDR3 bases are TGTGCCAGCAGTCTCCGGGGGGATCCACTTAGCAATCAGCCCCAGCATTTT.

J is TRBJ1-5 and V is TRBV23-1; D is perhaps TRBD1 (5 bases). TRBV23-1 is assigned to the ORF class and has an uncertain function. Trimming left V 2 bases short and J 7 bases short, with 12 bases between. The CDR3 is made up of 14 amino acids. CDR3 region: CASSQRGRGQPQHF. DNA for the CDR3: TGCGCCAGCAGTCAAAGGGGTAGGGGACAGCCCCAGCATTTT.

The chain uses TRBV5-4 and TRBJ1-3; D remains unclear. V lost 1 base to trimming and J lost 0 bases, with 8 bases between them. Germline V CDR1 and CDR2: SGHNT, YYREEE (reference sequence). The CDR3 runs to 15 residues. The CDR3 region is CASSLSANSGNTIYF. The DNA for the CDR3 is TGTGCCAGCAGCTTGTCAGCGAACTCTGGAAACACCATATATTTT.

This chain joins TRBV4-2 and TRBJ1-4; D unclear. Trimming left V 1 base short and J 7 bases short, with 10 bases between. The V gene's germline CDR1 is LGHNA and CDR2 YNFKEQ. This CDR3 contains 14 residues. In DNA form, the CDR3 reads TGTGCCAGCAGCCAAGGAGGAGTTGGTGAAAAACTGTTTTTT. Translated: CASSQGGVGEKLFF.

This chain uses TRBV19 with TRBJ1-2; D ambiguous. The ends were cut back, 5 bases at V and 7 bases at J, with 11 bases in the middle. The CDR3 extends over 12 amino acids. Germline values: CDR1 LNHDA, CDR2 SQIVND (reference sequence). DNA of the CDR3: TGTGCCAGTAGTTCCAGCGATCGTGGCTACACCTTC. Translation gives CASSSSDRGYTF.

This chain uses TRBV9 with TRBJ2-7, with TRBD1 matching 7 bases. This CDR3 is 15 amino acids long. Germline trimming cut 0 bases from V and 3 bases from J; bases unmatched to any gene: 6. CDR1 and CDR2 from the germline V gene are SGDLS and YYNGEE. Here the CDR3 DNA reads TGTGCCAGCAGCGTAGAGACAGGGACGGGCTACGAGCAGTACTTC. Protein: CASSVETGTGYEQYF.

The V call is TRBV10-1, the J call TRBJ1-4, with 8 nucleotides matching TRBD1. V gave up 1 base and J gave up 3 bases; unmatched junction bases: 4. There are 16 residues in the CDR3. Looked up from germline, CDR1 is WNHNN and CDR2 is SYGVQD (reference sequence). The CDR3: CASSEYQGAANEKLFF. Written as DNA, the CDR3 is TGCGCCAGCAGTGAGTATCAGGGGGCTGCTAATGAAAAACTGTTTTTT.

This rearrangement joins TRBV19 to TRBJ1-1; D is possibly TRBD1 (5 bases). CDR3 size: 14 residues. CDR1 is LNHDA, CDR2 SQIVND, per germline (reference sequence). Between the trimmed V and J ends, which lost 0 bases and 5 bases, there was a span of 10 bases. This chain's CDR3 is CASSIDAGGTEAFF. In DNA form, the CDR3 reads TGTGCCAGTAGTATAGATGCGGGGGGGACTGAAGCTTTCTTT.